What follows are 27 T cell receptor beta chains derived from one specimen sequenced in a study of blood T cell repertoires in COVID-19. Assay used: immunoSEQ multiplex PCR; TCRdb lists only in-frame clones, some missing. The sample has more than 80,000 clones, around 82% seen once. The specimen sequenced was peripheral blood. The source is a woman older than 75 with COVID-19, enrolled during active disease.

This rearrangement joins TRBV21-1 to TRBJ2-6; the table gives TRBD1 as D, unverified against the DNA. TRBV21-1 constitutes a pseudogene. The CDR3 is 20 residues long. CDR3 residues: CASSKGHRQGAPKGANVLTF. The CDR3 DNA reads as TGTGCCAGCAGCAAAGGTCATCGTCAGGGGGCACCAAAAGGGGCCAACGTCCTGACTTTC.

The rearrangement joins TRBV30 to TRBJ2-2, with a tentative D call TRBD2 (6 bases). Germline lookup yields CDR1 GTSNPN and CDR2 SVGIG (reference sequence). This CDR3 spans 13 amino acids. The V gene lost 1 base and the J gene lost 8 bases, with 11 bases spanning the gap. The CDR3 sequence is CAWSAGLLGELFF. In nucleotides, the CDR3 is TGTGCCTGGAGTGCGGGACTCCTAGGGGAGCTGTTTTTT.

The rearrangement joins TRBV7-8 to TRBJ1-5; D gene ambiguous. CDR1 is SGHVS, CDR2 FQNEAQ, per germline. The CDR3 covers 13 residues. Trimming took 1 base from V and 5 from J, leaving 6 bases between them. CDR3 sequence (DNA): TGTGCCAGCAGCTTAGACACATATCAGCCCCAGCATTTT. This gives the protein CASSLDTYQPQHF.

V and J are TRBV27 and TRBJ1-2; D is possibly TRBD1 (5 bases). The germline CDR1 and CDR2 sequences are MNHEY and SMNVEV (reference sequence). The CDR3 is 14 residues long. V lost 5 bases, J lost 4 bases, and 14 bases lay in between. The CDR3 DNA is TGTGCCAGCAGTCGTCAGGACACCCTCTATGGCTACACCTTC. Its translation is CASSRQDTLYGYTF.

This chain connects TRBV2 to TRBJ2-4; TRBD1 agrees at 8 bases. V shed 6 bases, J shed 2 bases, and the junction held 9 bases outside the gene matches. CDR3 length: 16 amino acids. Germline CDR1 SNHLY, CDR2 FYNNEI. CDR3 DNA: TGTGCCAGCAGCCTGGGGACAGGCATCCCCAAAAACATTCAGTACTTC. Residues: CASSLGTGIPKNIQYF.

The chain links TRBV2 to TRBJ2-1, with TRBD2 as a possible D gene (6 bases). The V and J ends lost 7 bases and 9 bases respectively, with 16 bases between them. The CDR3 is 13 residues long. The germline V gene has CDR1 SNHLY and CDR2 FYNNEI. CDR3 bases: TGTGCCAGCACCCCGTGGAGGGACGCTGAGCAGTTCTTC. Translated: CASTPWRDAEQFF.

The chain carries TRBV19 and TRBJ2-7; tentatively, D is TRBD2 (5 bases). The germline gives CDR1 LNHDA, CDR2 SQIVND (reference sequence). This CDR3 has 14 residues. The V end lost 0 bases, the J end lost 6 bases, and 12 bases lay between the germline ends. Here the CDR3 DNA reads TGTGCCAGTAGTATAGATCTATCTAGCTCCGAGCAGTACTTC. As protein: CASSIDLSSSEQYF. Full variable domain (rest looked up from reference TRBV19 and TRBJ2-7): DGGITQSPKYLFRKEGQNVTLSCEQNLNHDAMYWYRQDPGQGLRLIYYSQIVNDFQKGDIAEGYSVSREKKESFPLTVTSAQKNPTAFYLCASSIDLSSSEQYFGPGTRLTVT.

The J gene is TRBJ2-2, the V gene TRBV27; no definite D call. Per the germline V gene, CDR1 is MNHEY and CDR2 is SMNVEV (reference sequence). The CDR3 covers 16 residues. V lost 0 bases to trimming and J lost 0 bases, with 8 bases between them. CDR3 sequence (DNA): TGTGCCAGCAGTTTATCTGCGGTCGCGAACACCGGGGAGCTGTTTTTT. Encoded protein: CASSLSAVANTGELFF.

The chain couples TRBV9 to TRBJ2-2; TRBD2 might be the D (5 bases). With 0 bases removed from V and 6 bases from J, the gap between germline ends came to 9 bases. The CDR3 is 14 amino acids. The germline gives CDR1 SGDLS, CDR2 YYNGEE. In DNA, the CDR3 is TGTGCCAGCAGCGTAGTAGCCGGGGCCGGGGAGCTGTTTTTT. It yields the protein CASSVVAGAGELFF.

The chain uses TRBV6-2 or TRBV6-3 and TRBJ2-3; D might be TRBD2 (6 bases). Per the germline V gene, CDR1 is MNHEY and CDR2 is SVGEGT. V dropped 6 bases and J dropped 8 bases, with 15 bases sitting between them. The CDR3 totals 13 residues. The CDR3 protein is CASSGDSRLTQYF. CDR3 nucleotides: TGTGCCAGCAGCGGGGACTCCCGGCTTACGCAGTATTTT.

The rearrangement links TRBV5-1 to TRBJ1-2, with D tentatively TRBD1 (6 bases). CDR1 is SGHRS, CDR2 YFSETQ, per germline. Trimming stripped 1 base from V and 4 bases from J, with 8 bases between. The CDR3 loop spans 13 amino acids. This chain's CDR3 is CASSLTGTYGYTF. The CDR3 DNA sequence: TGCGCCAGCAGCTTGACAGGGACCTATGGCTACACCTTC.

The rearrangement joins TRBV3-1 (or the pseudogene TRBV3-2) to TRBJ2-1, with 9 bases matching TRBD2. V lost 3 bases, J lost 7 bases, and 10 bases stayed unmatched. The CDR3 has 16 amino acids. Germline CDR1 LGHDT, CDR2 YNNKEL (reference sequence). The CDR3 is CASSQFAGGPQNEQFF. Here the CDR3 DNA reads TGTGCCAGCAGCCAGTTCGCGGGAGGGCCACAGAATGAGCAGTTCTTC.

The V gene is TRBV5-1, the J gene TRBJ2-2; 8 positions agree with TRBD1. This CDR3 has 14 amino acids. With 5 bases clipped from V and 1 base from J, the junction kept 1 base outside the gene matches. Per the germline V gene, CDR1 is SGHRS and CDR2 is YFSETQ. The CDR3, as DNA: TGCGCCAGCAGAGGGACAGGGAACACCGGGGAGCTGTTTTTT. Translation gives CASRGTGNTGELFF.

The chain joins TRBV5-6 to TRBJ1-3; D not resolved. V was clipped by 4 bases and J by 0 bases, with 11 bases between them. CDR3 length: 15 amino acids. Germline V gives CDR1 SGHDT, CDR2 YYEEEE. The CDR3: CASSPAGISGNTIYF. The CDR3 DNA sequence: TGTGCCAGCAGCCCCGCAGGCATCTCTGGAAACACCATATATTTT.

The V and J genes are TRBV10-3 and TRBJ2-2; 14 bases are a match to TRBD2. In germline, CDR1 is ENHRY, CDR2 SYGVKD. This CDR3 contains 16 residues. V shed 10 bases, J shed 7 bases, and the junction held 11 bases outside the gene matches. The CDR3 spells CASMTSGGAYFGELFF. CDR3 sequence (DNA): TGTGCCAGCATGACTAGCGGGGGGGCCTATTTCGGGGAGCTGTTTTTT.

The chain recombines TRBV2 with TRBJ2-7, with TRBD1 matching over 7 bases. Per the germline V gene, CDR1 is SNHLY and CDR2 is FYNNEI. CDR3 size: 13 residues. V gave up 7 bases and J gave up 2 bases; unmatched junction bases: 5. In DNA, the CDR3 is TGTGCCAGCAAACAGGGGCAGCCCTACGAGCAGTACTTC. Residues: CASKQGQPYEQYF.

This clone has a single count. V gene TRBV18 combines with J gene TRBJ2-7; TRBD2 matches 7 bases. The CDR3 extends over 14 amino acids. J lost 2 bases, V lost 2 bases, and 3 bases had no gene match. Germline CDR1 and CDR2: KGHSH and LQKENI. CDR3 sequence (DNA): TGTGCCAGCTCACCAGGGAGGGCCCCCTACGAGCAGTACTTC. Translated: CASSPGRAPYEQYF. Using reference TRBV18 and TRBJ2-7 for the parts outside the CDR3, the full variable domain is NAGVMQNPRHLVRRRGQEARLRCSPMKGHSHVYWYRQLPEEGLKFMVYLQKENIIDESGMPKERFSAEFPKEGPSILRIQQVVRGDSAAYFCASSPGRAPYEQYFGPGTRLTVT.

The chain employs TRBV18 and TRBJ2-2, with TRBD1 matching 9 bases. In germline, CDR1 is KGHSH, CDR2 LQKENI. Unmatched junction bases numbered 12, after V lost 6 bases and J lost 1 base. The CDR3 contains 18 residues. CDR3: CASSLQHRGPRNTGELFF. In DNA, the CDR3 is TGTGCCAGCTCTCTCCAACACAGGGGGCCTAGGAACACCGGGGAGCTGTTTTTT.

This clone has more than one count but fewer than ten. The chain recombines TRBV6-5 with TRBJ2-3; D is possibly TRBD2 (6 bases). Germline V CDR1 and CDR2: MNHEY, SVGAGI. The CDR3 is 14 residues long. Deletions cut 7 bases from V and 2 bases from J, with 13 bases between. The CDR3 here is CASTPWGDTDTQYF. Written as DNA, the CDR3 is TGTGCCAGCACCCCGTGGGGGGACACAGATACGCAGTATTTT.

The gene calls are TRBV10-2 and TRBJ2-2; 7 nucleotides match TRBD1. Germline loops: CDR1 WSHSY, CDR2 SAAADI. This CDR3 comprises 16 residues. J gave up 4 bases and V 3 bases, and 8 bases lay outside the gene matches. CDR3 sequence (DNA): TGCGCCAGCAGTGATAGGGCAGGGGGTGCCACCGGGGAGCTGTTTTTT. This sequence encodes CASSDRAGGATGELFF.

The J gene is TRBJ1-6, the V gene TRBV27; 7 nucleotides align to TRBD1. The CDR3 extends over 14 amino acids. V shed 2 bases, J shed 9 bases, and the junction held 4 bases outside the gene matches. The germline V gene has CDR1 MNHEY and CDR2 SMNVEV (reference sequence). The CDR3 sequence: CASSLRQGGSPLHF. CDR3 nucleotides: TGTGCCAGCAGTTTAAGACAGGGTGGTTCACCCCTCCACTTT.

V usage is TRBV2 and J usage is TRBJ2-7; TRBD1 aligns across 8 bases. This CDR3 has 12 amino acids. The germline CDR1 and CDR2 sequences are SNHLY and FYNNEI. Trimming at V came to 7 bases and at J to 6 bases, leaving 5 bases not matched to a gene. This CDR3 is CASNAGGREQYF. In nucleotides, the CDR3 is TGTGCCAGCAACGCAGGGGGCCGCGAGCAGTACTTC.

This chain connects TRBV7-2 to TRBJ1-4, with 11 bases lining up with TRBD1. Germline loops: CDR1 SGHTA, CDR2 FQGNSA. This CDR3 has 15 amino acids. Trimming removed 1 base from V and 7 bases from J; junction bases left unmatched: 2. In DNA, the CDR3 is TGTGCCAGCAGCTTAGTGGACAGGGGGCGTGAAAAACTGTTTTTT. Translating it yields CASSLVDRGREKLFF.

This clone was detected only a few times. The rearrangement joins TRBV5-6 to TRBJ1-1; TRBD1 might be the D (6 bases). The length of the CDR3 is 15 residues. The germline CDR1 and CDR2 sequences are SGHDT and YYEEEE. With 2 bases removed from V and 3 bases from J, the gap between germline ends came to 14 bases. The CDR3 coding sequence is TGTGCCAGCAGCTTTCTTCGGACAGACTACACTGAAGCTTTCTTT. It specifies CASSFLRTDYTEAFF.

The chain is built from TRBV10-2 and TRBJ1-5, with a weak D call TRBD1 (5 bases). V was pared by 5 bases and J by 5 bases, with 7 bases between. CDR3 length equals 12 residues. The germline gives CDR1 WSHSY, CDR2 SAAADI. This CDR3 is CASSWGDQPQHF. In nucleotides, the CDR3 is TGCGCCAGCAGTTGGGGGGATCAGCCCCAGCATTTT.

CDR3 residues: CAISKGLLYNEQFF. The CDR3 DNA sequence: TGTGCCATCAGCAAAGGACTTCTTTACAATGAGCAGTTCTTC. This rearrangement joins TRBV10-3 to TRBJ2-1; maybe TRBD2 (5 bases). Germline CDR1 ENHRY, CDR2 SYGVKD. V gave up 6 bases and J gave up 4 bases, with 13 bases separating them. CDR3 length: 14 amino acids.

The V call is TRBV6-5, the J call TRBJ1-2; TRBD1 aligns across 8 bases. The V gene's germline CDR1 is MNHEY and CDR2 SVGAGI. The V gene end was trimmed by 4 bases and the J gene end by 8 bases; junction bases not matched to a gene: 9. CDR3 length: 14 residues. This chain's CDR3 is CASSSQGALGGYTF. The CDR3 DNA follows: TGTGCCAGCAGTTCCCAGGGGGCATTGGGAGGCTACACCTTC.